The present TCR beta chain was sequenced within a study of identical twins. Findings of the study overall: Twin pairs' shared out-of-frame alpha sequences were enriched in low generation probability. It was cross-sectional statistical analysis, not following the same donors, that the conclusions relied on.

The germline CDR1 and CDR2 sequences are DFQATT and SNEGSKA (reference sequence). This CDR3 is 13 amino acids long. Trimming removed 2 bases at V and 3 bases at J, with 10 bases between. Healthy Caucasians were all of the donors. This clonotype was counted only a few times. Its target is unknown. From the 5' RACE reads, TCRdb called clonotypes with MiXCR, one entry per CDR3 protein. Found here are approximately 500,000 distinct CDR3 sequences, roughly 15% of them singletons; the top ten hold about 0.47%. This same sample was also part of a study on yellow fever vaccine responses in identical twins.

The TCR was taken from a woman under 30 in good health. The sequenced sample was CD4+ T cells sorted from blood. The chain joins TRBV20-1 to TRBJ1-1; D might be TRBD1 (6 bases). CDR3 bases: TGCAGTGCTAGATTCGGGGGGCACACTGAAGCTTTCTTT. Protein: CSARFGGHTEAFF.